The 20 T cell receptor beta chains below all came from one sample that was sequenced in a study of cytotoxic CD8 clonotypes in ibrutinib-treated CLL. The method was immunoSEQ multiplex PCR; TCRdb's version includes in-frame clones alone and lacks a portion of them. The repertoire includes fewer than 80,000 clones, approximately 57% of them detected once, and roughly 15% sits in the top ten. This specimen was PBMCs, taken after 12 months of ibrutinib treatment. The source is a human donor with chronic lymphocytic leukemia.

The chain is built from TRBV29-1 and TRBJ1-2; D is undetermined. The CDR3 has 15 amino acids. The germline V gene encodes CDR1 SQVTM and CDR2 ANQGSEA. Trimming stripped 4 bases from V and 0 bases from J, with 15 bases between. The CDR3 nucleotides read TGCAGCGTTGTTTCCGGGCAGGTAGCTAACTATGGCTACACCTTC. Translated, it gives CSVVSGQVANYGYTF.

This clone was recorded a few times. CDR3 sequence (DNA): TGTGCCAGCAGTGAAGGGGGACAAGTCCCAGATACGCAGTATTTT. The encoded protein is CASSEGGQVPDTQYF. The J gene is TRBJ2-3, the V gene TRBV2, with a tentative D call TRBD1 (6 bases). Trimming stripped 1 base from V and 4 bases from J, with 12 bases between. The CDR3 length is 15 residues. Germline values: CDR1 SNHLY, CDR2 FYNNEI.

The rearrangement joins TRBV7-7 to TRBJ2-1; D possibly matches TRBD1 or TRBD2 (6 bases each). The CDR3 is made up of 15 amino acids. Germline V gene lookup returns CDR1 SSHAT and CDR2 FNYEAQ (reference sequence). The V and J ends lost 2 bases and 7 bases respectively, with 15 bases between them. CDR3: CASSLSRGLGNEQFF. CDR3 in DNA: TGTGCCAGCAGCTTAAGCCGGGGGCTTGGGAATGAGCAGTTCTTC.

The chain couples TRBV6-5 to TRBJ2-4; maybe TRBD2 (5 bases). Germline CDR1 MNHEY, CDR2 SVGAGI. The CDR3 is made up of 14 amino acids. Trimming removed 7 bases from V and 1 base from J, with 11 bases in between. CDR3 nucleotide sequence: TGTGCCAGCAAAACTCTAGCTGCCAAAAACATTCAGTACTTC. This codes for CASKTLAAKNIQYF.

This clone was recorded a few times. The V call is TRBV5-4, the J call TRBJ2-1; the D is unclear. Germline-derived CDR1 and CDR2 are SGHNT and YYREEE (reference sequence). This CDR3 is built from 12 residues. Trimming left V 0 bases short and J 9 bases short, with 7 bases between. Here the CDR3 DNA reads TGTGCCAGCAGCTTGGCGATGGCTGAGCAGTTCTTC. Its protein product is CASSLAMAEQFF.

A few counts support this clone. V usage is TRBV6-4 and J usage is TRBJ2-4, with 12 bases aligning to TRBD2. Germline assignment: CDR1 MRHNA and CDR2 SNTAGT. V gave up 8 bases and J gave up 6 bases; unmatched junction bases: 23. The CDR3 is made up of 20 amino acids. CDR3 nucleotides: TGTGCCAGCTCTTCCGCCAGGCGGGTCCTAGCGGGAGGGCCGGGAAACATTCAGTACTTC. This gives the protein CASSSARRVLAGGPGNIQYF.

This clone was picked up many times. The chain combines TRBV6-5 with TRBJ1-5, with 11 bases identical to TRBD1. Germline CDR1 reads MNHEY; CDR2 reads SVGAGI. The length of the CDR3 is 14 residues. V lost 5 bases to trimming and J lost 6 bases; unmatched junction nucleotides: 3. CDR3 nucleotide sequence: TGTGCCAGCAGTGTCGGGACAGGGGGTCAGCCCCAGCATTTT. Translating it yields CASSVGTGGQPQHF.

A single count supports this clone. Additional DNA sequences in this sample encode the identical CDR3. This chain uses TRBV5-1 with TRBJ1-1, with D unclear. V was shortened by 0 bases and J by 1 base, with 7 bases between the two germline ends. Looked up from germline, CDR1 is SGHRS and CDR2 is YFSETQ. The CDR3 totals 14 residues. The CDR3 is CASSLDSANTEAFF. CDR3 DNA: TGCGCCAGCAGCTTGGATTCCGCGAACACTGAAGCTTTCTTT.

J is TRBJ2-5 and V is TRBV2, with D unresolved. V dropped 3 bases and J dropped 6 bases, with 14 bases sitting between them. CDR1 SNHLY and CDR2 FYNNEI come from the germline V gene. The CDR3 spans 14 residues. Here the CDR3 reads CASSDFAVPKTQYF. The CDR3 DNA reads as TGTGCCAGCAGTGACTTCGCGGTGCCGAAGACCCAGTACTTC.

The rearrangement links TRBV2 to TRBJ2-1; possibly TRBD1 for D (6 bases). Per germline, CDR1 SNHLY and CDR2 FYNNEI. V lost 6 bases to trimming and J lost 4 bases, with 13 bases between them. The CDR3 contains 14 residues. The CDR3 loop is CASSDTGQYNEQFF. CDR3 DNA sequence: TGTGCCAGCAGCGATACCGGACAGTACAATGAGCAGTTCTTC.

The CDR3 protein is CASSKAPGPYEQYF. Written as DNA, the CDR3 is TGTGCCAGTAGTAAAGCTCCAGGCCCCTACGAGCAGTACTTC. The V gene is TRBV19, the J gene TRBJ2-7; D not resolved. In germline, CDR1 is LNHDA, CDR2 SQIVND (reference sequence). V lost 4 bases to trimming and J lost 2 bases, with 12 bases between them. The CDR3 is 14 amino acids.

The chain has TRBV28 and TRBJ1-5; D call uncertain. The V gene's germline CDR1 is MDHEN and CDR2 SYDVKM. The CDR3 extends over 13 amino acids. The V gene lost 3 bases and the J gene lost 6 bases, with 9 bases spanning the gap. The CDR3 protein is CASSLGGIQPQHF. The CDR3 DNA reads as TGTGCCAGCAGTTTGGGAGGCATTCAGCCCCAGCATTTT.

Only a few counts were recorded for this clone. The chain uses TRBV5-6 and TRBJ2-6; D remains unclear. The length of the CDR3 is 17 residues. Trimming left V 2 bases short and J 3 bases short, with 15 bases between. Germline V gene lookup returns CDR1 SGHDT and CDR2 YYEEEE. Here the CDR3 DNA reads TGTGCCAGCAGCTTCCGGGCCAGCATTTATGGGGCCAACGTCCTGACTTTC. This gives the protein CASSFRASIYGANVLTF. The full variable domain, in which reference TRBV5-6 and TRBJ2-6 provide the parts outside the CDR3, is DAGVTQSPTHLIKTRGQQVTLRCSPKSGHDTVSWYQQALGQGPQFIFQYYEEEERQRGNFPDRFSGHQFPNYSSELNVNALLLGDSALYLCASSFRASIYGANVLTFGAGSRLTVL.

V is TRBV30 and J is TRBJ2-2; D is unclear. The CDR3 totals 14 residues. Trimming stripped 3 bases from V and 0 bases from J, with 8 bases between. Germline loops: CDR1 GTSNPN, CDR2 SVGIG (reference sequence). CDR3: CAWRARANTGELFF. The CDR3, as DNA: TGTGCCTGGAGAGCCCGCGCGAACACCGGGGAGCTGTTTTTT.

The chain links TRBV7-2 to TRBJ1-6; TRBD1 matches 7 bases. Trimming removed 2 bases from V and 3 bases from J; junction bases left unmatched: 1. CDR3 size: 15 residues. CDR1 is SGHTA and CDR2 is FQGNSA in the germline V gene. In nucleotides, the CDR3 is TGTGCCAGCAGCTTACGGGACAGCTATAATTCACCCCTCCACTTT. This encodes CASSLRDSYNSPLHF.

This clone was counted once. The chain uses TRBV6-5 and TRBJ1-6, with D possibly being TRBD1 (5 bases). Trimming took off 4 bases at V and 7 bases at J, with 11 bases between the two ends. Looked up from germline, CDR1 is MNHEY and CDR2 is SVGAGI. The CDR3 has 14 amino acids. The CDR3, as DNA: TGTGCCAGCAGTTTGGCTCAGGGAAATTCACCCCTCCACTTT. It yields the protein CASSLAQGNSPLHF.

The chain links TRBV5-6 to TRBJ1-4, with D perhaps matching TRBD1 (6 bases). CDR1 is SGHDT, CDR2 YYEEEE, per germline. CDR3 length: 15 amino acids. Deletions cut 1 base from V and 7 bases from J, with 14 bases between. CDR3: CASSLRQGISEKLFF. The CDR3 coding sequence is TGTGCCAGCAGCTTGAGGCAGGGGATCAGTGAAAAACTGTTTTTT.

This clone was observed a few times. This CDR3 is CASSIIGDSLAEQYF. The DNA of the CDR3 is TGTGCCAGTAGTATTATCGGTGACTCCCTCGCCGAGCAGTACTTC. The chain employs TRBV19 and TRBJ2-7; no clear D. CDR3 length equals 15 residues. Per the germline V gene, CDR1 is LNHDA and CDR2 is SQIVND (reference sequence). Trimming cost V 3 bases and J 6 bases, with 18 bases left between them.

The V gene is TRBV5-4, the J gene TRBJ2-5; D is uncertain. Trimming removed 1 base from V and 1 base from J, with 8 bases in between. The CDR3 contains 14 residues. Germline V gene sequence: CDR1 SGHNT, CDR2 YYREEE (reference sequence). The CDR3 coding sequence is TGTGCCAGCAGCTTGTTTAACAGCCAAGAGACCCAGTACTTC. Translating gives CASSLFNSQETQYF.

In its sample, this clone was seen a few times. J is TRBJ2-7 and V is TRBV19, with TRBD1 matching over 7 bases. Unmatched junction bases numbered 4, after V lost 4 bases and J lost 1 base. The germline CDR1 and CDR2 sequences are LNHDA and SQIVND (reference sequence). The CDR3 spans 14 residues. CDR3 residues: CASSKDRISYEQYF. CDR3 DNA: TGTGCCAGTAGTAAGGACAGGATATCCTACGAGCAGTACTTC.